This T cell receptor (beta chain) appears in the sequencing data of a study of cytomegalovirus exposure and HLA in healthy donors (dated 2017 in TCRdb). Some background on the complete study: According to an earlier analysis of 550 to 750 of the donors, roughly 180 million T cells yielded 90 million to 140 million unique TCR beta sequences and 250 to 350 Gb of sequence data. The number of typed donors differed by locus: about 629-630 for A, B, C, DRB1 and DQB1; 522 for DQA1; approximately 600 for DPA1; and about 450 for DPB1. Rather than drawing on any new phenotypic data, the later analysis identified candidate immune exposures from TCR beta sequences and the way those sequences occurred across donors. A later analysis re-examined previously published TCR beta repertoires from 600 to 700 donors and added high-resolution HLA genotyping to investigate patterns of TCR occurrence. The study aimed to test whether cataloging public T cell receptors could reveal signatures of past pathogen exposure. Among about 400 genotyped donors of the cohort, an average of approximately 240,000 unique TCR beta nucleotide sequences was sequenced per donor, of which approximately 19% were non-productive. Genome-wide SNP genotypes for about 60% of the roughly 700 donors were used in a later genetic analysis, which treated that subset as a discovery cohort. To decide whether each TCR beta V gene segment behaved as functional or pseudogenic, an earlier analysis of fewer than 750 of the donors relied on high-throughput TCR beta sequencing. Of the roughly 400 genotyped donors, around 81% fell in the genetic ancestry cluster associated with self-reported Caucasian donors. Along with the approximately 650-subject first cohort, a separate validation cohort of over 90 different subjects was used. The T cell repertoires of 700 or so subjects were profiled by immunosequencing and related to cytomegalovirus serostatus. Roughly five DR-DQ haplotypes were handled as single units for association and clustering, since linkage in the cohort was strong. HLA typing covered class I and class II loci at four-digit resolution. The study combined high-throughput TCR immunosequencing, statistical association of individual TCRs with disease status, and machine learning to predict cytomegalovirus infection status. Approximately 310 gigabases of sequencing data and approximately 93 million unique TCR sequences were included in an early release covering 550 to 800 HLA-typed donors. All discovery cohort repertoires had been generated on a single sequencing platform. Donor age, sex, ethnicity and CMV serostatus were compiled alongside the repertoire data. On the study overall, not on this receptor specifically: The authors suggested that the approach could potentially be generalized to other disease states and immunological phenotypes. In a later genetic analysis, fewer N-insertions in productive TCRs were reported among donors in an Asian-associated ancestry cluster than the roughly 700-donor mean. A group of highly shared sequence variants was considered likely to be a technical artifact of the sequencing pipeline. In a later genetic analysis, a missense DCLRE1C variant was associated with V-gene and J-gene trimming of TCR beta chains, and the association was replicated in an independent cohort. Because the 87-base-pair reads could not distinguish some IMGT-functional V segments, including TRBV6-2 and TRBV6-3, those segments were excluded. Presence/absence analyses assumed roughly uniform sequencing depth across donors, an assumption that may not hold. In both the original and validation cohorts, the classifier was reported to diagnose cytomegalovirus status with high specificity and sensitivity. This cohort had only TCR beta chains sequenced, and the lack of alpha or paired-chain data limited which features could be detected. A later analysis found that most CMV-associated TCR beta chains appeared HLA-restricted, with HLA associations seemingly driven largely by CMV exposure. In a later analysis, HLA-associated TCR beta chains showed more clonal expansion and lower generation probabilities than non-associated chains that were equally common. A later analysis reported that several top co-occurrence clusters appeared linked to parvovirus B19, influenza, CMV and Epstein-Barr virus. Immune exposure information for the cohort was limited to CMV serostatus. In an earlier analysis of 500 to 650 of the donors, most TCR beta V segments appeared in productive rearrangements about 87% or about 30% of the time, broadly matching IMGT annotations. While some public TCRs were present in many individuals, most TCR sequences turned up only very rarely across donors. In vitro tests confirmed that a few of the cytomegalovirus-associated TCR beta chains recognize cytomegalovirus antigens. Because counts were too low, about 15 rarely observed V segments, including chromosome 9 orphons, were left out of the earlier analysis of about 620 of the donors. Assigning TCR associations to individual alleles was difficult when HLA alleles, especially DR and DQ, strongly co-occurred. Correlated functional status among segregating V segments might be attributable to linkage disequilibrium, but an unknown experimental factor could not be ruled out. Because some donors lacked HLA typing at each locus, the association tests relied only on the typed subset. A further reported finding was that TCR beta sequences accurately predicted the HLA-A and HLA-B alleles for most subjects in the first cohort. A later analysis associated 16,951 TCR beta sequences with specific HLA alleles at a false discovery rate of 0.05. A later analysis found that TCR association rates varied across HLA loci, with DRB1 alleles showing the most associated TCRs and HLA-C alleles the fewest. The study gave a list of more than 150 TCR beta chains associated with cytomegalovirus.

For CDR1 and CDR2, the germline V gene lists SGHRS and YFSETQ. CDR3 length: 14 amino acids, cysteine to phenylalanine. Just CDR3 DNA is preserved here, 42 bases in frame from base 1. V and J are trimmed by 4 bases and 5 bases, and the gene matches miss 7 bases of the junction. Library preparation used the immunoSEQ multiplex PCR assay. The multiplex PCR relied on a mix of 60 forward primers for TCR Vbeta segments and 13 reverse primers for TCR Jbeta segments. Amplification of the CDR3 region of rearranged TCR beta genes was performed with a multiplex PCR assay on genomic DNA. On the Illumina HiSeq System, the amplified TCR beta libraries were sequenced as 87-base-pair reads. The source study handled its data this way. A later analysis tallied 75 million to 95 million unique TCR beta chains across the 600 to 700 repertoires, and about 10 million of those chains were shared by two or more donors. A nearest-neighbor algorithm error-corrected the raw reads and collapsed the reads into unique sequences, merging closely related sequences to remove PCR and sequencing errors. Alignment of CDR3 sequences to IMGT reference sequences was used to assign V, D and J gene segments. For a sequence to be retained, a match of at least six nucleotides to both a V gene segment and a J gene segment was required. Rearrangements were classified as productive when the CDR3 lacked stop codons and remained in frame with V and J, and all other rearrangements were classified as non-productive. CDR3 was defined according to IMGT convention as the region running from the second conserved V-encoded cysteine to the conserved J-encoded phenylalanine. The earlier analysis of about 590 of the donors excluded sequences that lacked an unambiguous match to a single V gene segment. An earlier analysis of 587 of the donors classified V segments as functional when productive rearrangements were above 56.7% and as segregating when the standard deviation between donors was above 5%. A statistical classification framework was built for diagnosing cytomegalovirus status from the catalog of TCR beta chain sequences. V and J gene assignment, in a later analysis, came from comparing TCR nucleotide sequences with IMGT/GENE-DB human TR gene sequences. In a later analysis, CDR3 sequences and most-parsimonious VDJ recombination scenarios were assigned using the TCRdist pipeline. In a later analysis, each TCR beta chain was defined by its CDR3 amino acid sequence together with its V-gene family, and reads without a unique V-gene family were excluded. In a later analysis, several hundred highly shared, low-generation-probability nucleotide sequences were removed to address suspected cross-contamination and a sequencing artifact. In a later analysis, a clonal expansion index was calculated for each public chain from normalized within-repertoire ranks of inferred template counts. In a later analysis, generation probabilities were computed using a VDJ recombination model fitted to out-of-frame rearrangements, and the results were checked against IGoR. A later analysis scored TCR-TCR, TCR-HLA and TCR-CMV co-occurrence with hypergeometric tests, applying a repertoire-size bias correction to TCR pairs. In a later analysis, false discovery rates were estimated by permuting HLA or CMV assignments 20 times. In a later analysis, co-occurring TCRs were grouped using DBSCAN, with TCRdist sequence similarity added in when clustering inside HLA-allele-positive subsets. Repertoires with fewer than 30,000 or more than 120,000 public chains, plus five repertoires with anomalous nucleotide sharing, were excluded from co-occurrence clustering. The clones in this table, taken by TCRdb from immuneACCESS, are in-frame only. Not every clone is retained; where verified, under half of the shortfall comes from an unresolved V gene, and the cause of the rest is unknown. Clone size and the V and J calls come from that table; the DNA yielded D and trimming. Recorded for this sample are about 130,000 clones; roughly 72% of them occurred a single time. Jointly, the top ten make up 4% of the sample.

In the case of this clone: The antigen it recognizes is unknown. The sample holds no much larger clone one base away, and base qualities are not on file.

In total, roughly 670 healthy bone marrow donors made up the cohort. All cohort members were sampled while nominally healthy, although unrecorded immune exposures were likely present. The donor tested CMV seropositive, placing the donor among the 289 seropositive members of the cohort. A peripheral blood sample was collected from each donor, and TCR beta sequencing was performed on peripheral blood mononuclear cells. Genomic DNA was extracted from the blood cell samples with the Qiagen DNeasy Blood Extraction Kit. Source material: PBMCs. This receptor was taken from a man aged 40-49 years in good health and CMV-seropositive. The chain couples TRBV5-1 to TRBJ1-1, with 8 middle bases fitting TRBD1. This receptor carries the CDR3 CASSLGQGRTEAFF. At the DNA level, the sequence is TGCGCCAGCAGCCTTGGACAGGGAAGGACTGAAGCTTTCTTT.